Below are 19 T cell receptor beta chains sequenced from a single sample in a study of identifying expanded T cells in peripheral blood. Sequencing used immunoSEQ multiplex PCR; TCRdb keeps in-frame clones, though not all of them. This table has roughly 100,000 clones, approximately 91% appearing once. The source material was blood. The receptors stem from a person between 18 and 75 years old in good health.

The CDR3 loop reads CASSPIRGTTEAFF. The CDR3, as DNA: TGCGCCAGCAGCCCTATTCGGGGTACGACTGAAGCTTTCTTT. This chain uses TRBV5-1 with TRBJ1-1; D call uncertain. The CDR3 contains 14 residues. Germline V gives CDR1 SGHRS, CDR2 YFSETQ. Trimming stripped 4 bases from V and 5 bases from J, with 15 bases between.

This chain joins TRBV5-1 and TRBJ2-7, with TRBD2 identical over 8 bases. V shed 8 bases, J shed 6 bases, and the junction held 19 bases outside the gene matches. Germline assignment: CDR1 SGHRS and CDR2 YFSETQ. The CDR3 is 16 residues long. The CDR3 here is CASRPGGSGLAGEQYF. The CDR3, as DNA: TGCGCCAGTAGGCCCGGGGGCTCCGGACTAGCAGGCGAGCAGTACTTC.

The rearrangement joins TRBV30 to TRBJ2-7; D is perhaps TRBD2 (6 bases). Per the germline V gene, CDR1 is GTSNPN and CDR2 is SVGIG (reference sequence). V was shortened by 2 bases and J by 1 base, with 15 bases between the two germline ends. The length of the CDR3 is 15 residues. CDR3 protein: CAWSLTWDFSYEQYF. The CDR3 DNA reads TGTGCCTGGAGTTTAACTTGGGACTTTTCCTACGAGCAGTACTTC.

This sequence joins TRBV28 and TRBJ1-2, with D uncertain. Germline-derived CDR1 and CDR2 are MDHEN and SYDVKM. V was clipped by 6 bases and J by 5 bases, with 10 bases between them. This CDR3 has 12 residues. The CDR3 DNA reads TGTGCCAGCAGGGGCAGTCCTTATGGCTACACCTTC. Its protein product is CASRGSPYGYTF.

With regard to this clone: Other DNA sequences within the sample encode an identical CDR3. V usage is TRBV4-2 and J usage is TRBJ1-1; D remains ambiguous. CDR1 is LGHNA, CDR2 YNFKEQ, per germline. The CDR3 runs 11 residues. Trimming cost V 3 bases and J 6 bases, with 5 bases left between them. CDR3 bases: TGTGCCAGCAGCCAGGGTTCTGAAGCTTTCTTT. Its protein product is CASSQGSEAFF.

J is TRBJ2-1 and V is TRBV18; 8 bases agree with TRBD1. The V and J ends lost 2 bases and 0 bases, in that order; junction bases with no gene match: 15. The CDR3 is 20 amino acids. Germline loops: CDR1 KGHSH, CDR2 LQKENI. The CDR3 reads CASSPIKGSSGQGSYNEQFF. DNA for the CDR3: TGTGCCAGCTCACCAATTAAGGGCTCGAGCGGACAGGGCTCCTACAATGAGCAGTTCTTC.

V usage is TRBV10-1 and J usage is TRBJ2-7; D uncertain. The CDR3 is 14 amino acids. Deletions cut 1 base from V and 5 bases from J, with 12 bases between. Germline V gives CDR1 WNHNN, CDR2 SYGVQD (reference sequence). CDR3 sequence reads: CASSEFLGRHEQYF. Here the CDR3 DNA reads TGCGCCAGCAGTGAGTTCCTCGGGCGCCACGAGCAGTACTTC.

The V gene is TRBV28, the J gene TRBJ2-5; 8 bases align to TRBD1. The CDR3 has 14 residues. Germline loops: CDR1 MDHEN, CDR2 SYDVKM. J was trimmed by 2 bases and V by 6 bases; bases with no gene match: 5. The CDR3 reads CASSTTGAQETQYF. CDR3 in DNA: TGTGCCAGCAGCACGACAGGGGCGCAAGAGACCCAGTACTTC.

The V gene is TRBV14, the J gene TRBJ1-3; tentatively, D is TRBD1 (5 bases). V dropped 4 bases and J dropped 2 bases, with 15 bases sitting between them. Germline V gene data show CDR1 as SGHDN and CDR2 as FVKESK. The CDR3 consists of 16 residues. The CDR3 reads CASSRRGSAPGNTIYF. The CDR3 region has the DNA TGTGCCAGCAGCCGACGGGGCAGCGCTCCTGGAAACACCATATATTTT. The full variable domain, completed using reference TRBV14 and TRBJ1-3, is EAGVTQFPSHSVIEKGQTVTLRCDPISGHDNLYWYRRVMGKEIKFLLHFVKESKQDESGMPNNRFLAERTGGTYSTLKVQPAELEDSGVYFCASSRRGSAPGNTIYFGEGSWLTVV.

The gene calls are TRBV6-1 and TRBJ1-2, with D tentatively TRBD1 (6 bases). Germline V gene data show CDR1 as MNHNS and CDR2 as SASEGT. V lost 8 bases and J lost 6, with 16 bases in between. This CDR3 has 13 residues. CDR3 region: CASGNSGGHGYTF. The CDR3 DNA reads as TGTGCCAGCGGCAATAGCGGGGGCCATGGCTACACCTTC.

The rearrangement joins TRBV7-2 to TRBJ2-3, with a tentative D call TRBD2 (7 bases). Germline V gives CDR1 SGHTA, CDR2 FQGNSA. V lost 8 bases, J lost 4 bases, and 10 bases lay in between. The CDR3 consists of 12 residues. The CDR3 protein is CASSGGSDTQYF. CDR3 nucleotide sequence: TGTGCCAGCTCGGGGGGCTCAGATACGCAGTATTTT. Using reference TRBV7-2 and TRBJ2-3 for the parts outside the CDR3, the full variable domain is GAGVSQSPSNKVTEKGKDVELRCDPISGHTALYWYRQSLGQGLEFLIYFQGNSAPDKSGLPSDRFSAERTGGSVSTLTIQRTQQEDSAVYLCASSGGSDTQYFGPGTRLTVL.

The genes are TRBV5-4 and TRBJ1-1; tentative D call: TRBD1 (5 bases). The CDR3 extends over 16 amino acids. Trimming cost V 0 bases and J 0 bases, with 12 bases left between them. Germline V gene sequence: CDR1 SGHNT, CDR2 YYREEE (reference sequence). CDR3 sequence: CASSLGTLKMNTEAFF. CDR3 in DNA: TGTGCCAGCAGCTTGGGGACATTAAAAATGAACACTGAAGCTTTCTTT.

The chain employs TRBV18 and TRBJ1-2; tentative D call: TRBD1 (6 bases). V lost 3 bases and J 1 base, leaving 24 bases between the germline ends. In germline, CDR1 is KGHSH, CDR2 LQKENI. This CDR3 has 19 amino acids. The chain's CDR3 is CASSPLAGIGRGLNYGYTF. In nucleotides, the CDR3 is TGTGCCAGCTCACCGCTAGCGGGCATTGGCAGGGGCCTTAACTATGGCTACACCTTC.

The rearrangement uses TRBV28 and TRBJ2-6, with D unresolved. V lost 0 bases, J lost 0 bases, and 3 bases lay in between. This CDR3 has 15 amino acids. Germline CDR1 is MDHEN and CDR2 is SYDVKM. CDR3 DNA: TGTGCCAGCAGTTTATGGCCCTCTGGGGCCAACGTCCTGACTTTC. Protein product: CASSLWPSGANVLTF. Full variable domain (missing parts from reference TRBV28 and TRBJ2-6): DVKVTQSSRYLVKRTGEKVFLECVQDMDHENMFWYRQDPGLGLRLIYFSYDVKMKEKGDIPEGYSVSREKKERFSLILESASTNQTSMYLCASSLWPSGANVLTFGAGSRLTVL.

The chain has TRBV5-6 and TRBJ2-7, with a possible D match to TRBD2 (6 bases). Germline V CDR1 and CDR2: SGHDT, YYEEEE. The V end lost 3 bases, the J end lost 6 bases, and 19 bases lay between the germline ends. This CDR3 region has 15 residues. CDR3 region: CASSSVTSTPLEQYF. DNA of the CDR3: TGTGCCAGCAGCTCCGTGACTAGTACCCCACTCGAGCAGTACTTC.

The chain carries TRBV6-5 and TRBJ2-7; D perhaps matches TRBD1 (6 bases). Germline V gene sequence: CDR1 MNHEY, CDR2 SVGAGI. The CDR3 covers 13 residues. V lost 5 bases and J 3 bases, leaving 11 bases between the germline ends. CDR3 DNA sequence: TGTGCCAGCAGTCTCGGACAGCGCTACGAGCAGTACTTC. Translated, it gives CASSLGQRYEQYF.

The chain links TRBV28 to TRBJ1-5; D is unclear. This CDR3 has 14 residues. The V and J ends lost 6 bases and 2 bases respectively, with 11 bases between them. Germline V gives CDR1 MDHEN, CDR2 SYDVKM. CDR3 in DNA: TGTGCCAGCAGGTCGTGGGGTGGCAATCAGCCCCAGCATTTT. This translates into CASRSWGGNQPQHF.

The chain couples TRBV4-1 to TRBJ2-3; no firm D call. Germline V gene data show CDR1 as MGHRA and CDR2 as YSYEKL. The CDR3 extends over 12 amino acids. V lost 1 base and J 4 bases, leaving 3 bases between the germline ends. CDR3 sequence reads: CASSQGPDTQYF. The CDR3 DNA reads TGCGCCAGCAGCCAAGGCCCAGATACGCAGTATTTT.

The chain joins TRBV18 to TRBJ1-2; D gene ambiguous. The V and J ends lost 2 bases and 4 bases respectively, with 17 bases between them. The CDR3 spans 16 residues. Germline-derived CDR1 and CDR2 are KGHSH and LQKENI. The CDR3: CASSPVKAVSSYGYTF. In nucleotides, the CDR3 is TGTGCCAGCTCACCAGTCAAGGCAGTTTCTAGCTATGGCTACACCTTC.